Each of the 9 T cell receptor beta chains below was sequenced from the same sample in a study of OX40 agonist ivuxolimab in advanced cancers. Data came from immunoSEQ multiplex PCR; TCRdb stores just in-frame clones and leaves some out. The data hold roughly 68,000 clones, with around 83% observed a single time. The sample in question was CD4+ or CD8+ T cells sorted from blood, obtained in a trial of the OX40 agonist ivuxolimab. All receptors derive from an adult with an advanced solid tumor such as melanoma, head and neck, liver or kidney cancer.

The V and J genes are TRBV5-1 and TRBJ1-5; D is unresolved. V lost 0 bases, J lost 5 bases, and 6 bases lay in between. The V gene's germline CDR1 is SGHRS and CDR2 YFSETQ. The CDR3 length is 13 residues. The CDR3 nucleotides are TGCGCCAGCAGCTTGGGTCCTGATCAGCCCCAGCATTTT. Amino acids: CASSLGPDQPQHF.

The chain is built from TRBV11-2 and TRBJ1-4; the D gene is possibly TRBD1 (5 bases). The germline CDR1 and CDR2 sequences are SGHAT and FQNNGV. Trimming removed 2 bases from V and 5 bases from J, with 21 bases in between. CDR3 size: 18 residues. The CDR3 sequence: CASSLSPKWGGGNEKLFF. Written as DNA, the CDR3 is TGTGCCAGCAGCTTATCCCCAAAGTGGGGCGGCGGGAATGAAAAACTGTTTTTT.

The V and J genes are TRBV7-2 and TRBJ2-1; no clear D. The V gene's germline CDR1 is SGHTA and CDR2 FQGNSA. CDR3 length: 13 amino acids. Trimming shortened V by 5 bases and J by 9 bases, and 14 bases separated the two germline ends. The CDR3 DNA reads as TGTGCCAGCAGCGTCCTGCTACGTGGTGAGCAGTTCTTC. Translation gives CASSVLLRGEQFF.

Comments on this clone: One end of the junction does not line up with germline, which may come from a read error. The genes are TRBV7-2 and TRBJ2-3, with a possible D match to TRBD1 (6 bases). Per the germline V gene, CDR1 is SGHTA and CDR2 is FQGNSA. CDR3 size: 16 residues. Here the CDR3 DNA reads TGTGCCAGCAGCCCAGAGGGATTCAGGGGCACTGATACGCAGTATTTT. Protein: CASSPEGFRGTDTQYF.

V usage is TRBV19 and J usage is TRBJ1-1; D gene unclear. The CDR3 consists of 17 residues. The germline V gene has CDR1 LNHDA and CDR2 SQIVND (reference sequence). V was trimmed by 6 bases and J by 4 bases, leaving 24 bases between them. The CDR3 region is CASRSRTSAVLGTEAFF. The CDR3 DNA is TGTGCCAGTAGATCGAGAACGTCCGCGGTCCTGGGCACTGAAGCTTTCTTT.

The rearrangement links TRBV19 to TRBJ2-1; 8 bases align to TRBD1. This CDR3 comprises 16 residues. Germline trimming cut 6 bases from V and 8 bases from J; bases unmatched to any gene: 15. Germline CDR1 reads LNHDA; CDR2 reads SQIVND (reference sequence). The CDR3 DNA reads as TGTGCCAGTAGAGAGGTTGACGGACAGGGTTCCCATGAGCAGTTCTTC. Its protein is CASREVDGQGSHEQFF.

In the case of this clone: The same CDR3 can be traced to other DNA sequences in this sample. This chain connects TRBV18 to TRBJ1-1; no firm D call. Trimming shortened V by 3 bases and J by 0 bases, and 8 bases separated the two germline ends. Germline CDR1 is KGHSH and CDR2 is LQKENI. The CDR3 runs 14 residues. The CDR3 spells CASSPGNMNTEAFF. The CDR3 coding sequence is TGTGCCAGCTCACCGGGGAACATGAACACTGAAGCTTTCTTT.

This clone was seen just once. This sequence joins TRBV6-1 and TRBJ2-5; D might be TRBD1 (6 bases). Germline assignment: CDR1 MNHNS and CDR2 SASEGT. V was shortened by 0 bases and J by 1 base, with 12 bases between the two germline ends. The CDR3 consists of 16 residues. DNA for the CDR3: TGTGCCAGCAGTGAAGCGCTCAGCAGGGGCCAAGAGACCCAGTACTTC. Its protein product is CASSEALSRGQETQYF.

The chain joins TRBV27 to TRBJ1-2, with D unclear. The germline V and J ends were trimmed by 11 bases and 4 bases, with 5 bases remaining between them. The CDR3 consists of 9 residues. Per germline, CDR1 MNHEY and CDR2 SMNVEV (reference sequence). The CDR3 DNA is TGTGCCGGCCTCTATGGCTACACCTTC. Amino acid sequence: CAGLYGYTF.